This T cell receptor beta chain emerged from a study of HIV-infected children after antiretroviral therapy interruption. This clonotype came up many times. The TCR library was built from RNA with a 3' RACE protocol and unique molecular identifiers. TCRdb analysed the 3' RACE reads with MiXCR anew, one entry per CDR3 protein. The sample has 15,000 to 17,000 distinct CDR3 sequences, 3% to 4% seen once. As to treatment: PENTA 11 planned treatment interruption arm or continuous ART arm. With V trimmed by 7 bases and J by 3 bases, 9 bases remained unmatched. Germline CDR1 and CDR2: SNHLY and FYNNEI. This CDR3 comprises 15 residues.

The V and J genes are TRBV2 and TRBJ2-1; 7 nucleotides agree with TRBD1. The clonotype was recovered from a child between 2 and 17 years old with HIV. Sequenced material: CD45RA+ CD4+ T cells from PBMCs, taken from a donor given antiretroviral therapy, either interrupted or continuous. The subset was: naive CD4+ CD45RA+ CD45RO- T cells. CDR3 region: CASTYRQGIYNEQFF. The CDR3 DNA follows: TGTGCCAGCACTTATCGACAGGGTATCTACAATGAGCAGTTCTTC.